The rows below give T cell receptor beta chains drawn from one sample of a study of blood T cell repertoires in COVID-19. Measured with immunoSEQ multiplex PCR; TCRdb has only the in-frame clones, and not every one. In the table there are fewer than 350,000 clones, 80% to 90% of which are singletons. The sample consisted of PBMCs or T cells enriched from blood (not recorded which). These receptors all stem from a woman aged 35 to 49 with acute COVID-19. Each CDR3 is given with its conserved first and last residue. The D gene is left open where the match is weak. Clone size appears in some rows only: once, few, many, or a class for an expanded clone.

CDR3 DNA	CDR3 protein	clone size	V gene	J gene	D gene
TGCGCCAGCAGAGACGGGACAGGGGACGAGCAGTACTTC	CASRDGTGDEQYF	NA	TRBV5-1	TRBJ2-7	TRBD1
TGCGCCAGCAGCCCCGAGGCGGGGGCTGGGGGTGAAGCTTTCTTT	CASSPEAGAGGEAFF	NA	TRBV5-1	TRBJ1-1	NA
TGTGCCAGCAGTTATACCCGGGGGGACAATGAGCAGTTCTTC	CASSYTRGDNEQFF	NA	TRBV27	TRBJ2-1	TRBD2
TGCGCCAGCAGCTTGGCCGTGGGGTCAGGGTTTAATTCACCCCTCCACTTT	CASSLAVGSGFNSPLHF	NA	TRBV5-1	TRBJ1-6	NA
TGTGCCAGCAGCTTGCCCGGGACAGAGAACACTGAAGCTTTCTTT	CASSLPGTENTEAFF	NA	TRBV5-6	TRBJ1-1	TRBD1
TGTGCCAGCAGCCAAGATAGGACTAGCGGGAGCAATGAGCAGTTCTTC	CASSQDRTSGSNEQFF	NA	TRBV3-1/TRBV3-2	TRBJ2-1	TRBD2
TGCAGTGCTAGTCAGGTAGCGGGGCCATTCTTCTACGAGCAGTACTTC	CSASQVAGPFFYEQYF	once	TRBV20-1	TRBJ2-7	TRBD2
TGCACCAGCAGCCAACCGGGACAGTATAGCAATCAGCCCCAGCATTTT	CTSSQPGQYSNQPQHF	NA	TRBV1	TRBJ1-5	NA
TGTGCCAGCAGCTTGTGGGTTGGGACAGACAATCAGCCCCAGCATTTT	CASSLWVGTDNQPQHF	NA	TRBV7-9	TRBJ1-5	TRBD1
TGTGCCAGCTCCTTCCGGGACTCTGGAAACACCATATATTTT	CASSFRDSGNTIYF	NA	TRBV18	TRBJ1-3	NA
TGTGCCAGCAAGAGGTCGGATTCACCCCTCCACTTT	CASKRSDSPLHF	few	TRBV12-3/TRBV12-4	TRBJ1-6	NA
TGTGCCACCAGTGATTCATCCCCCGGGACTAGCGGGAGGTGGGTCATCAATGAGCAGTTCTTC	CATSDSSPGTSGRWVINEQFF	NA	TRBV24-1	TRBJ2-1	TRBD2
TGTGCCAGTAGTATCGCCCTAGCGGGAGGGCGGAATGAGCAGTTCTTC	CASSIALAGGRNEQFF	NA	TRBV19	TRBJ2-1	TRBD2
TGTGCCAGCAGGCTTACAGGGGTGGTGAAAGATACGCAGTATTTT	CASRLTGVVKDTQYF	NA	TRBV27	TRBJ2-3	TRBD1
TGTGCCAGCTCACAAGGGGAGAACACTGAAGCTTTCTTT	CASSQGENTEAFF	NA	TRBV18	TRBJ1-1	NA
TGTGCCAGCAGCGCCAGTCAGGGGGCCTCCGGAAACACCATATATTTT	CASSASQGASGNTIYF	once	TRBV7-2	TRBJ1-3	TRBD1
TGTGCCAGCCGGCCCTCAGGCGCAACTAATGAAAAACTGTTTTTT	CASRPSGATNEKLFF	NA	TRBV6-5	TRBJ1-4	NA
TGTGCCAGTAGTAATTCAGGGCCTGAAGCTTTCTTT	CASSNSGPEAFF	once	TRBV19	TRBJ1-1	NA
TGTGCCAGCTCAGGCGGACAGGTCCGGATTGGGGGCAATGAGCAGTTCTTC	CASSGGQVRIGGNEQFF	NA	TRBV18	TRBJ2-1	TRBD1
TGTGCCACCAGTGATCGCCGGGACAGGCCTCCCACAGATACGCAGTATTTT	CATSDRRDRPPTDTQYF	NA	TRBV24-1	TRBJ2-3	TRBD1
TGTGCCACCAGTGACCCGACTAGCGGGAGCTCCTACAATGAGCAGTTCTTC	CATSDPTSGSSYNEQFF	NA	TRBV24-1	TRBJ2-1	TRBD2
TGTGCCAGCTCACCACTGAGTTTCAGGGAAGGCTACACCTTC	CASSPLSFREGYTF	NA	TRBV18	TRBJ1-2	NA
TGTGCCAGCTCACCTTACGCCCACGTCGGCAGGGAAAATTCACCCCTCCACTTT	CASSPYAHVGRENSPLHF	NA	TRBV18	TRBJ1-6	NA
TGTGCCAGCACGGGGAGTGGTAATCAGCCCCAGCATTTT	CASTGSGNQPQHF	NA	TRBV2	TRBJ1-5	NA
TGTGCCAGCAGTTTAAACGCCCCTACGGGAGGGCCCCACGAGCAGTACTTC	CASSLNAPTGGPHEQYF	NA	TRBV27	TRBJ2-7	TRBD2
TGTGCCAGCAGCCTACCGGGACAGGGCGATCGGGGGCCGCAGATATCCTCTGGAAACACCATATATTTT	CASSLPGQGDRGPQISSGNTIYF	NA	TRBV4-2	TRBJ1-3	TRBD1
TGTGCCAGCAGCTTATTTTCAGGGACACTAATGAACACTGAAGCTTTCTTT	CASSLFSGTLMNTEAFF	once	TRBV7-9	TRBJ1-1	NA
TGTGCCAGCAGCTTGAGACTAGCGGCCTACAATGAGCAGTTCTTC	CASSLRLAAYNEQFF	NA	TRBV5-4	TRBJ2-1	TRBD2
TGTGCCAGCAGTCCACAGGGAGTTTGGGGAGAGACCCAGTACTTC	CASSPQGVWGETQYF	few	TRBV6-5	TRBJ2-5	NA
TGTGCCACCAGTGAGGGCGTCAAGGGGACTGGCCAAGAGACCCAGTACTTC	CATSEGVKGTGQETQYF	NA	TRBV24-1	TRBJ2-5	NA
TGTGCCAGCAGCCAAGATTCCGCGGGGAGCACCGGGGAGCTGTTTTTT	CASSQDSAGSTGELFF	NA	TRBV4-2	TRBJ2-2	NA
TGTGCCACCAGTGATAGCGGGGGGTTAGAGACCCAGTACTTC	CATSDSGGLETQYF	NA	TRBV24-1	TRBJ2-5	TRBD2